These T cell receptor beta chains were read from a single sample in a study of response to subunit inactivated influenza vaccine. Using its own MiXCR run on the RT-PCR reads, TCRdb lists one record per CDR3 protein. The sample yields under 800,000 distinct CDR3 sequences, 14% seen once. The specimen was PBMCs from blood, collected approximately 15 days before vaccination. The source of these receptors is a man in his fifties or sixties who received an inactivated influenza vaccine. CDR3s include the opening cysteine and the closing phenylalanine or tryptophan. The D gene is left open where the match is weak. Size tells how often a clone was seen (once, few, many) or the class of an expanded clone, and some rows leave it out.

clone size: -
V gene: TRBV11-2
J gene: TRBJ2-2
D gene: TRBD2
CDR3 DNA: TGTGCCAGCAGCTTAAGACTAGCGGAGGGAAACACCGGGGAGCTGTTTTTT
CDR3 protein: CASSLRLAEGNTGELFF

clone size: -
V gene: TRBV12-3/TRBV12-4
J gene: TRBJ1-5
D gene: TRBD1
CDR3 DNA: TGTGCCAGCAGTTTTGGACAGGGTCAGGTTCAGCCCCAGCATTTT
CDR3 protein: CASSFGQGQVQPQHF

clone size: few
V gene: TRBV5-1
J gene: TRBJ2-2
D gene: TRBD1
CDR3 DNA: TGCGCCAGCAGCTTGTTATCAGGGACAGGGAACACCGGGGAGCTGTTTTTT
CDR3 protein: CASSLLSGTGNTGELFF

clone size: -
V gene: TRBV18
J gene: TRBJ2-1
D gene: TRBD1
CDR3 DNA: TGTGCCAGCTCACGGGCTCAGACAGGGGATGAGCAGTTCTTC
CDR3 protein: CASSRAQTGDEQFF

clone size: -
V gene: TRBV12-3/TRBV12-4
J gene: TRBJ2-1
D gene: -
CDR3 DNA: TGTGCCAGCAGTTTTCTTAGGTACAATGAGCAGTTCTTC
CDR3 protein: CASSFLRYNEQFF

clone size: -
V gene: TRBV20-1
J gene: TRBJ2-5
D gene: -
CDR3 DNA: TGCAGTGCTAGTGCCCTGGAGACCCAGTACTTC
CDR3 protein: CSASALETQYF

clone size: many
V gene: TRBV7-9
J gene: TRBJ2-2
D gene: -
CDR3 DNA: TGTGCCAGCCCTCCCCCCCGACTTGACGCGGACACCGGGGAGCTGTTTTTT
CDR3 protein: CASPPPRLDADTGELFF

clone size: -
V gene: TRBV7-2
J gene: TRBJ2-5
D gene: TRBD1
CDR3 DNA: TGTGCCAGCAGCTTACACGGGGACAGGGGTGAGACCCAGTACTTC
CDR3 protein: CASSLHGDRGETQYF

clone size: few
V gene: TRBV28
J gene: TRBJ1-2
D gene: -
CDR3 DNA: TGTGCCAGCTCAAGAGGGGGGGGCGGTTACTATGGCTACACCTTC
CDR3 protein: CASSRGGGGYYGYTF

clone size: few
V gene: TRBV27
J gene: TRBJ1-1
D gene: -
CDR3 DNA: TGTGCCAGCACCACCCTCGTGGGGAACACTGAAGCTTTCTTT
CDR3 protein: CASTTLVGNTEAFF

clone size: few
V gene: TRBV5-1
J gene: TRBJ2-1
D gene: -
CDR3 DNA: TGCGCCAGCAGCTTTAGGACAGGAGGGGATGAGCAGTTCTTC
CDR3 protein: CASSFRTGGDEQFF

clone size: few
V gene: TRBV7-8
J gene: TRBJ2-4
D gene: -
CDR3 DNA: TGTGCCAGCAGCTTCGCGTATAGGGTGGGAGGCGCCAAAAACATTCAGTACTTC
CDR3 protein: CASSFAYRVGGAKNIQYF

clone size: -
V gene: TRBV28
J gene: TRBJ2-5
D gene: TRBD1
CDR3 DNA: TGTGCCAGCAGTCCAAGGGACAGGGGGCGCGAGACCCAGTACTTC
CDR3 protein: CASSPRDRGRETQYF

clone size: few
V gene: TRBV5-6
J gene: TRBJ2-7
D gene: -
CDR3 DNA: TGTGCCAGCAGCTTGGTGGAGGGCAGGCATCTCCCCTACGAGCAGTACTTC
CDR3 protein: CASSLVEGRHLPYEQYF

clone size: many
V gene: TRBV10-3
J gene: TRBJ1-1
D gene: TRBD1
CDR3 DNA: TGTGCCATCACCACAGACAGGGACACTGAAGCTTTCTTT
CDR3 protein: CAITTDRDTEAFF

clone size: few
V gene: TRBV29-1
J gene: TRBJ1-2
D gene: TRBD1
CDR3 DNA: TGCAGCGTAACGGGACAGACTAACTATGGCTACACCTTC
CDR3 protein: CSVTGQTNYGYTF

clone size: -
V gene: TRBV19
J gene: TRBJ1-1
D gene: -
CDR3 DNA: TGTGCCAGTAGTTTCACAGGGTGGAATGAAGCTTTCTTT
CDR3 protein: CASSFTGWNEAFF

clone size: many
V gene: TRBV29-1
J gene: TRBJ2-7
D gene: -
CDR3 DNA: TGCAGCGTTCGGGCATTATCCTACGAGCAGTACTTC
CDR3 protein: CSVRALSYEQYF

clone size: -
V gene: TRBV6-1
J gene: TRBJ1-4
D gene: -
CDR3 DNA: TGTGCCAGCGGTAGGGGGAGAGTTGATGAAAAACTGTTTTTT
CDR3 protein: CASGRGRVDEKLFF

clone size: few
V gene: TRBV5-1
J gene: TRBJ1-2
D gene: -
CDR3 DNA: TGCGCCAGCAGCTTGCGTCTTACGGGGGCCCAAGCCTACACCTTC
CDR3 protein: CASSLRLTGAQAYTF

clone size: few
V gene: TRBV19
J gene: TRBJ2-2
D gene: -
CDR3 DNA: TGTGCCAGTAGTGAAAATCAGCTATTAACAGGGTTCGGGGAGCTGTTTTTT
CDR3 protein: CASSENQLLTGFGELFF

clone size: few
V gene: TRBV24-1
J gene: TRBJ2-3
D gene: TRBD2
CDR3 DNA: TGTGCCACCAGTGATTTTGGACTAGGGGCGAGCACAGATACGCAGTATTTT
CDR3 protein: CATSDFGLGASTDTQYF

clone size: few
V gene: TRBV10-3
J gene: TRBJ2-5
D gene: TRBD2
CDR3 DNA: TGTGCCATCAGTGAGGGGACTAGCGGCCCGGAGACCCAGTACTTC
CDR3 protein: CAISEGTSGPETQYF

clone size: -
V gene: TRBV6-1
J gene: TRBJ2-6
D gene: -
CDR3 DNA: TGTGCCAGCGCTAAAAGCGTAGGAGGCGCTGGGGCCAACGTCCTGACTTTC
CDR3 protein: CASAKSVGGAGANVLTF

clone size: many
V gene: TRBV12-3/TRBV12-4
J gene: TRBJ2-5
D gene: -
CDR3 DNA: TGTGCCAGCAGTTTAAAGTACCAAGAGACCCAGTACTTC
CDR3 protein: CASSLKYQETQYF

clone size: -
V gene: TRBV4-2
J gene: TRBJ1-6
D gene: -
CDR3 DNA: TGTGCCAGCAGCAGCCGGGACACCGAAAATTCACCCCTCCACTTT
CDR3 protein: CASSSRDTENSPLHF

clone size: many
V gene: TRBV12-3/TRBV12-4
J gene: TRBJ1-5
D gene: TRBD1
CDR3 DNA: TGTGCCAGCACCTTACAGGGGATTCAGCCCCAGCATTTT
CDR3 protein: CASTLQGIQPQHF

clone size: -
V gene: TRBV2
J gene: TRBJ2-7
D gene: -
CDR3 DNA: TGTGCCAGCAACTTGTGGCAGGGGAACGAGCAGTACTTC
CDR3 protein: CASNLWQGNEQYF

clone size: many
V gene: TRBV7-9
J gene: TRBJ1-1
D gene: TRBD1
CDR3 DNA: TGTGCCAGCAGCTACGGACAGGGGTACACTGAAGCTTTCTTT
CDR3 protein: CASSYGQGYTEAFF

clone size: few
V gene: TRBV7-2
J gene: TRBJ2-2
D gene: -
CDR3 DNA: TGTGCCAACCGACGGGAGATCACCGGGGAGCTGTTTTTT
CDR3 protein: CANRREITGELFF

clone size: few
V gene: TRBV3-1
J gene: TRBJ1-5
D gene: -
CDR3 DNA: TGTGCCAGCAGCCAAACCTGGGGCGGCCAGCCCCAGCATTTT
CDR3 protein: CASSQTWGGQPQHF

clone size: few
V gene: TRBV5-5
J gene: TRBJ1-5
D gene: -
CDR3 DNA: TGTGCCAGCAGCCGGACGGTAAATAGCAATCAGCCCCAGCATTTT
CDR3 protein: CASSRTVNSNQPQHF

clone size: few
V gene: TRBV5-1
J gene: TRBJ2-3
D gene: -
CDR3 DNA: TGCGCCAGCAGCTCCCGCGTCAATACGGATACGCAGTATTTT
CDR3 protein: CASSSRVNTDTQYF

clone size: few
V gene: TRBV6-1
J gene: TRBJ2-3
D gene: -
CDR3 DNA: TGTGCCAGCAGCTCCGGATATTCGAGCACAGATACGCAGTATTTT
CDR3 protein: CASSSGYSSTDTQYF

clone size: few
V gene: TRBV6-5
J gene: TRBJ2-3
D gene: TRBD2
CDR3 DNA: TGTGCCAGCAGTTACCCGACGTGGAGCGGGGGAAGCACAGATACGCAGTATTTT
CDR3 protein: CASSYPTWSGGSTDTQYF

clone size: few
V gene: TRBV20-1
J gene: TRBJ2-7
D gene: TRBD1
CDR3 DNA: TGCAGTGCTAGAGAAGGGGGCGAATACGAGCAGTACTTC
CDR3 protein: CSAREGGEYEQYF

clone size: few
V gene: TRBV6-5
J gene: TRBJ2-1
D gene: -
CDR3 DNA: TGTGCCAGCAGTTACTATTCGCAGAGGAGTAATGAGCAGTTCTTC
CDR3 protein: CASSYYSQRSNEQFF

clone size: many
V gene: TRBV5-1
J gene: TRBJ1-1
D gene: TRBD1
CDR3 DNA: TGCGCCAGCAGCTTGTGGGGGGGACAGAGGAACACTGAAGCTTTCTTT
CDR3 protein: CASSLWGGQRNTEAFF

clone size: -
V gene: TRBV5-5
J gene: TRBJ2-7
D gene: TRBD2
CDR3 DNA: TGTGCCAGCAGCCCGCTTCGGGCAGTTAGCGGGATCGAGCAGTACTTC
CDR3 protein: CASSPLRAVSGIEQYF

clone size: few
V gene: TRBV4-2
J gene: TRBJ1-6
D gene: -
CDR3 DNA: TGTGCCAGCAGCCAAGGGCGGTTAAATTCACCCCTCCACTTT
CDR3 protein: CASSQGRLNSPLHF

clone size: -
V gene: TRBV18
J gene: TRBJ2-5
D gene: -
CDR3 DNA: TGTGCCAGCTCACCACCTAACCGAGAAAGATCCGAGACCCAGTACTTC
CDR3 protein: CASSPPNRERSETQYF

clone size: few
V gene: TRBV4-2
J gene: TRBJ2-1
D gene: -
CDR3 DNA: TGTGCCAGCAGCCTTTCCCCGGCGGGGAGCTCCTACAATGAGCAGTTCTTC
CDR3 protein: CASSLSPAGSSYNEQFF

clone size: few
V gene: TRBV15
J gene: TRBJ2-7
D gene: TRBD1
CDR3 DNA: TGTGCCACCAGCGGGGGACAGCCCTACGAGCAGTACTTC
CDR3 protein: CATSGGQPYEQYF

clone size: few
V gene: TRBV5-6
J gene: TRBJ2-5
D gene: -
CDR3 DNA: TGTGCCAGCAGCTTGGCCGGGCAGGTGGAGACCCAGTACTTC
CDR3 protein: CASSLAGQVETQYF

clone size: few
V gene: TRBV6-2/TRBV6-3
J gene: TRBJ2-1
D gene: TRBD2
CDR3 DNA: TGTGCCAGCAGTTACTCGACCCTAGCGGGGCTGTACAATGAGCAGTTCTTC
CDR3 protein: CASSYSTLAGLYNEQFF

clone size: -
V gene: TRBV20-1
J gene: TRBJ2-3
D gene: -
CDR3 DNA: TGCAGTGCTAGAGATTCCGCGTCGGGGGGCACAGATACGCAGTATTTT
CDR3 protein: CSARDSASGGTDTQYF

clone size: few
V gene: TRBV28
J gene: TRBJ1-2
D gene: TRBD1
CDR3 DNA: TGTGCCAGCAGTAAAACAGGGGGCGGAGGCTACACCTTC
CDR3 protein: CASSKTGGGGYTF

clone size: many
V gene: TRBV20-1
J gene: TRBJ2-4
D gene: TRBD2
CDR3 DNA: TGCAGTGCGGAGACTAGCGGGAGAGGGGACATTCAGTACTTC
CDR3 protein: CSAETSGRGDIQYF

clone size: -
V gene: TRBV29-1
J gene: TRBJ2-3
D gene: -
CDR3 DNA: TGCAGCGTTGAAGTGGGGTCAGATACGCAGTATTTT
CDR3 protein: CSVEVGSDTQYF

clone size: -
V gene: TRBV5-1
J gene: TRBJ2-2
D gene: TRBD1
CDR3 DNA: TGCGCCAGCAGCTTGTTACAGGGGTCGGGCGGGGAGCTGTTTTTT
CDR3 protein: CASSLLQGSGGELFF

clone size: -
V gene: TRBV20-1
J gene: TRBJ2-7
D gene: TRBD1
CDR3 DNA: TGCAGTGCTAGAGGACCGGGACAGGGGACCTACGAGCAGTACTTC
CDR3 protein: CSARGPGQGTYEQYF